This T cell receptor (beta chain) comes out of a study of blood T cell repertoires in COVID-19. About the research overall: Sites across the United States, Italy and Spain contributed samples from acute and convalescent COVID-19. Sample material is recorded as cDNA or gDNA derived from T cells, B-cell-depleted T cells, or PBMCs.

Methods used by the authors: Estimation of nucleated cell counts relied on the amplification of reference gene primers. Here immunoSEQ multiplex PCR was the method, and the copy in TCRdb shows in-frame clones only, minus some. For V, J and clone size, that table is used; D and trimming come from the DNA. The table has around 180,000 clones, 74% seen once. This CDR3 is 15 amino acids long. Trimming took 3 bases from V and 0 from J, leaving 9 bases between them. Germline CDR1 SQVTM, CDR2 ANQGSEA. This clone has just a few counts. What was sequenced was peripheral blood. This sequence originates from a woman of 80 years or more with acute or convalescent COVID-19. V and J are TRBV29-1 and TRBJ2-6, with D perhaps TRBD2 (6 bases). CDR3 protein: CSVETGASGANVLTF. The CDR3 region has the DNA TGCAGCGTTGAGACGGGAGCCTCTGGGGCCAACGTCCTGACTTTC.